Included here is one T cell receptor (beta chain) sequence, with context. No cognate antigen has been identified for it. No much larger clonotype is one base removed from it; base qualities were not supplied. Each collaborating institution followed its own protocols to collect whole blood in K2EDTA tubes. For TCRbeta analysis, collaborators shipped samples in one of three forms: frozen whole blood, isolated PBMCs, or DNA extracted from either of those sample types. The source of the sample is a study of blood T cell repertoires in COVID-19 (dated by TCRdb to about 2020). Notes on the research overall: Samples from collaborators originated in the United States, Italy and Spain and spanned both the acute and convalescent phases of COVID-19. Samples were obtained from the ongoing ImmuneRACE study (first 160 participants) and from some 1,200 subjects provided by 6 global collaborators. Where available, HLA class I and class II types were obtained from metadata supplied by the sample provider rather than from assay-based typing. The prospective study material was composed of cDNA or gDNA derived from T cells, B-cell-depleted T cells, or PBMCs. A freely available public database, intended as a resource for researchers studying the immune response to SARS-CoV-2, is where the repertoires were released. A de-identified subject ID, COVID-19 status, age in years and sex were almost always included in the sample metadata. Subjects who had been exposed to COVID-19, were actively infected with it, or had recovered from it provided the deeply sampled blood TCRbeta repertoires that made up the dataset. Points the paper makes about the study in general: How much clinical and demographic metadata was included differed by source and by participant, and the metadata was provided uncurated.

TCRbeta CDR3 regions were amplified from genomic DNA using the immunoSEQ Assay, a bias-controlled multiplex PCR. As for the authors' bioinformatics: The number of nucleated cells in each sample was estimated from the amplification of reference gene primers within the assay. To quantify the absolute abundance of each unique TCRbeta CDR3 rearrangement, sequence reads were collapsed and filtered. For each sample, productive Simpson clonality was calculated as the square root of Simpson's diversity index over productive rearrangements. The source is immuneACCESS, and TCRdb retained only in-frame sequences with V and J called. Part of the clones is not carried over; for the studies checked, unresolved V genes explain less than half of this, and the remainder is unexplained. V, J and clone size were drawn from that table, and D and trimming were deduced from the DNA. Recorded for this sample are fewer than 350,000 clones; under 90% of them occurred a single time. Jointly, the top ten make up over 2.5% of the sample.

Taken from the germline V gene, the CDR1 and CDR2 loops are ENHRY and SYGVKD. For this chain, trimming is 4 bases at the V end and 10 bases at the J end, and the number of junction bases without a gene match is 5. The CDR3 sequence holds 14 residues, the cysteine and phenylalanine included. Of the read, only the CDR3 DNA is kept; its 42 bases are in frame from base 1. This sequence originates from a woman aged 60-75 years with active or convalescent COVID-19. What was sequenced was peripheral blood. The rearrangement combines TRBV10-3 with TRBJ1-6, and TRBD1 aligns with 9 junction nucleotides. CDR3 protein: CAISVTGGLSPLHF. The nucleotide sequence reads TGTGCCATCAGTGTCACAGGGGGCTTATCACCCCTCCACTTT.